This T cell receptor (beta chain) derives from a study of CD8+CD57+ T cells in acquired aplastic anemia. For the study at large: Sorted CD4+ and CD8+ cells gave a mean 3.2 ug DNA, range about 0.17 to 27.4 ug. General study results and limits: Both patients and controls carried the same twenty-nine CD8+ CDR3 sequences.

The table lists this clonotype with many counts. The antigen remains unidentified. Sequenced patients had shown CD8+CD57+ cell expansion by flow cytometry. Germline V CDR1 and CDR2: SGHTS, YDEGEE. The V gene lost 4 bases and the J gene lost 0 bases, with 16 bases spanning the gap. The CDR3 sequence is 16 residues long. Genomic DNA was employed as the template in profiling TCR beta VDJ and CDR3. TCRdb itself ran the reads through MiXCR, one entry per CDR3 protein. The profile covers around 200,000 distinct CDR3 sequences, with 50% to 65% appearing a single time and approximately 42% taken by the ten largest.

The sample consisted of sorted CD4+, CD8+, or CD8+CD57+ T cells (not recorded which) from PBMCs. This receptor was identified in a human donor with aplastic anemia. This sequence joins TRBV5-8 and TRBJ1-2; TRBD1 might be the D (5 bases). The CDR3 loop reads CASSLPGAGTNYGYTF. In DNA form, the CDR3 reads TGTGCCAGCAGCCTGCCCGGGGCCGGGACTAACTATGGCTACACCTTC.